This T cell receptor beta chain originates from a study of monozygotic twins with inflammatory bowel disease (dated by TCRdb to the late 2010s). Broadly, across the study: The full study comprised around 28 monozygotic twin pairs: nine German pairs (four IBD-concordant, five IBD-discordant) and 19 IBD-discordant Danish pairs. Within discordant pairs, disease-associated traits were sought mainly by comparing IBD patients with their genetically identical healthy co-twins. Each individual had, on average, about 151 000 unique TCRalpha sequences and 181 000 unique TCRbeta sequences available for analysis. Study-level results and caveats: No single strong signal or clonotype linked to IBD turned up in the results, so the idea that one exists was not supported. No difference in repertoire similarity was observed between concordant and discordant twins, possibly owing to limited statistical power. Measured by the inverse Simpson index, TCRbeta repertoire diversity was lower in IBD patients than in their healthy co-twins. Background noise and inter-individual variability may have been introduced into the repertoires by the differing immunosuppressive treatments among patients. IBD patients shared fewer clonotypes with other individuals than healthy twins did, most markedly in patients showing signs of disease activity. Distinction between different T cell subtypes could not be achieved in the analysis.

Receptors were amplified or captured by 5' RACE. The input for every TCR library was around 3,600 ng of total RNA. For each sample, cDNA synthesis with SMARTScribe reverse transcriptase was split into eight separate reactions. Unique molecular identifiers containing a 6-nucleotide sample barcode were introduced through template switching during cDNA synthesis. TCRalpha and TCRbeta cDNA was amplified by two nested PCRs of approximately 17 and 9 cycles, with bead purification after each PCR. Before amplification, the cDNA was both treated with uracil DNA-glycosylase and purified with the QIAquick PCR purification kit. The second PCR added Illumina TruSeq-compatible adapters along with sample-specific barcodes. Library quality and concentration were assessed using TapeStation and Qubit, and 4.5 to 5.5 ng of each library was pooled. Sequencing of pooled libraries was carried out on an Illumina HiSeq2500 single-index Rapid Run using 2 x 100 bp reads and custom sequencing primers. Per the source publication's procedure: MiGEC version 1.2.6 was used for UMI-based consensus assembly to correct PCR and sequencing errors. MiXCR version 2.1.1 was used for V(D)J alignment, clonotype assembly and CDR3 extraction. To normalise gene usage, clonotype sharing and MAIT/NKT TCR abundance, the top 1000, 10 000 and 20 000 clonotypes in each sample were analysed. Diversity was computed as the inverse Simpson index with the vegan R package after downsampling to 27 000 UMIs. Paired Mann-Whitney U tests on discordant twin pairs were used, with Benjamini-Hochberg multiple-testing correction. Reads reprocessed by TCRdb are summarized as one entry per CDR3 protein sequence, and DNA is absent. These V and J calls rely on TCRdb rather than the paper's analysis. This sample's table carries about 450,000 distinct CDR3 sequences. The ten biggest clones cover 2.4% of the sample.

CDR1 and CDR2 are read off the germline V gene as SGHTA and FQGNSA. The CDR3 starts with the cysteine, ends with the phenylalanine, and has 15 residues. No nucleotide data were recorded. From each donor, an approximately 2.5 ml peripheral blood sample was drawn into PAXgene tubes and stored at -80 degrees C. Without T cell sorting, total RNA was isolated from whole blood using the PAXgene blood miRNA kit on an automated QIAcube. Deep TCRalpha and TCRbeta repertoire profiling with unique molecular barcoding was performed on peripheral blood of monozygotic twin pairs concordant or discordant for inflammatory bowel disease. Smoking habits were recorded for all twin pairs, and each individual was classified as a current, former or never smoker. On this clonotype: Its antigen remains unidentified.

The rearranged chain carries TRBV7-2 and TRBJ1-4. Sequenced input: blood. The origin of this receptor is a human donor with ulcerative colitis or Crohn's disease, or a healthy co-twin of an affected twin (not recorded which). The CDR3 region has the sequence CASSLGAGLNEKLFF.